This T cell receptor (beta chain) was profiled in a study of T cell responses to AZD1222 COVID-19 vaccine. With regard to this clone: What it recognizes is unknown.

Findings of the study overall: At baseline, seropositivity was found in only 5 to 7 AZD1222 recipients. White British ancestry dominated among donors, who included more females, and clonal diversity was possibly underestimated. Close to half of spike-specific TCRs reportedly recognize unmutated variant regions.

The CDR3 contains 12 residues. V lost 2 bases, J lost 8 bases, and 9 bases lay in between. Germline V CDR1 and CDR2: SEHNR, FQNEAQ (reference sequence). Sequencing was performed with immunoSEQ multiplex PCR; in TCRdb, only in-frame clones are kept and a portion is missing. The sample lists roughly 120,000 clones; around 88% were seen once. This receptor was obtained from an adult who received the AZD1222 COVID-19 vaccine. The V gene is TRBV7-9, the J gene TRBJ1-2; D not resolved. The specimen was peripheral blood, collected 28 days after the second AZD1222 dose. CDR3 protein: CASSLNSYGYTF. The DNA of the CDR3 is TGTGCCAGCAGCTTAAACAGCTACGGCTACACCTTC.